This T cell receptor (beta chain) was sequenced during a study of CD8 T cells in ankylosing spondylitis. Germline assignment: CDR1 SGHRS and CDR2 YFSETQ. The length of the CDR3 is 15 residues. V shed 7 bases, J shed 2 bases, and the junction held 7 bases outside the gene matches. This clonotype was counted ten times or more. TCRdb independently ran MiXCR on the 5' RACE reads; one entry per CDR3 protein. The data show 150,000 to 200,000 distinct CDR3 sequences, roughly 18% seen once. This rearrangement joins TRBV5-1 to TRBJ2-5, with 11 bases fitting TRBD2. The receptor's source is a male donor aged 5 to 29 with ankylosing spondylitis or in good health (not recorded which). The sequencing input was blood, either unsorted or a sorted T cell fraction (not recorded which). Written as DNA, the CDR3 is TGCGCCAGCTTACGACTAGCGGGGACACAAGAGACCCAGTACTTC. As protein: CASLRLAGTQETQYF.